This section outlines one T cell receptor (beta chain) sequence together with its context. Its antigen has not been determined. Base-call qualities are not available, and no considerably larger clone is one nucleotide away. The CDR3 spans 15 residues, from the cysteine through the phenylalanine. Only CDR3 DNA remains: 45 bases, in frame from the first base. V drops 0 bases and J drops 3 bases, leaving 13 bases in between. CDR1 and CDR2, per the germline V gene, are SGHRS and YFSETQ. The data originate from a study of T cell responses to AZD1222 COVID-19 vaccine (dated by TCRdb to the early 2020s). In the study overall: TCR sequencing covered more than 230 trial participants: about 210 given two doses of AZD1222 and 26 given two doses of MenACWY control vaccine. Trial participants were enrolled by age into subgroups of 18-55, 56-69 and 70-plus years, and about 150, 27 and 61 TCR-sequenced participants, respectively, were included in these subgroups.

The time point label of this sample denotes: about 28 days (+/-7) after the second vaccine dose. AZD1222 recipients whose second dose came at about 4 weeks and those whose second dose came at about 12 weeks were combined into one group, since spike-specific TCR depth and breadth did not differ between the two schedules. Samples from vaccinated people were obtained from the UK trials COV001 and COV002, which included a single-blind randomized controlled phase 2/3 trial of AZD1222 (ChAdOx1 nCoV-19) in healthy adults. For TCRbeta chain sequencing, PBMC samples were collected from trial participants at day 0 and at day 28 after the second dose. The CDR3 regions of human TCRbeta chains were subjected to immunosequencing. Under the source paper's analysis protocol: TCRs in the repertoires were compared against a reference library of SARS-CoV-2-specific TCRs that had been generated with the MIRA antigen-specificity platform. Breadth meant the fraction of unique TCRs that were SARS-CoV-2-associated, whereas depth meant the fraction of total T cells that were SARS-CoV-2-associated. Each spike-specific TCR was assigned to its reactive spike region and to a CD4 or CD8 class using the MIRA data. Log10-transformed breadth and depth values were compared by one-way ANOVA with Sidak's multiple comparisons tests. In its TCRdb copy, this immuneACCESS table keeps in-frame sequences only and misses some clones. Where compared with another copy, unresolved V genes explain less than half of these, and the others have no known cause. For V, J and clone size, that table is used; D and trimming come from the DNA. This sample holds some 130,000 clones; 75% to 95% were observed only once. Together, the top ten hold about 1.9% of the sample.

The research as a whole found: Because no samples from the day 14 peak response were available, repertoires could be characterized only after the peak T cell response. CD4 TCRs associated with the vaccine covered the entire spike protein, and the dominant responses were in regions 160-218 and 743-854. Spike-specific TCR breadth and depth rose significantly after two AZD1222 doses compared with day 0 and with MenACWY recipients. The 56-69-year group was small, and its depth increase did not reach significance, likely because of low power. Conclusions about previously exposed vaccinees are limited because only six or seven AZD1222 recipients were SARS-CoV-2 seropositive at baseline. Reportedly, almost half of the unique spike-specific TCRs recognized epitopes lying outside the regions that are mutated in the B.1.351 and B.1.1.7 variants. Participants were mostly white British and included more females than males, and it was suggested by the authors that clonal diversity may have been underestimated.

The receptor comes from an adult who received the AZD1222 COVID-19 vaccine. The specimen was peripheral blood, collected 28 days after the second AZD1222 dose. The rearranged chain carries TRBV5-1 and TRBJ2-7, with no D gene named confidently. This receptor has the CDR3 CASSLDGTPSYEQYF. The DNA is TGCGCCAGCAGCTTGGACGGCACCCCTAGCTACGAGCAGTACTTC.